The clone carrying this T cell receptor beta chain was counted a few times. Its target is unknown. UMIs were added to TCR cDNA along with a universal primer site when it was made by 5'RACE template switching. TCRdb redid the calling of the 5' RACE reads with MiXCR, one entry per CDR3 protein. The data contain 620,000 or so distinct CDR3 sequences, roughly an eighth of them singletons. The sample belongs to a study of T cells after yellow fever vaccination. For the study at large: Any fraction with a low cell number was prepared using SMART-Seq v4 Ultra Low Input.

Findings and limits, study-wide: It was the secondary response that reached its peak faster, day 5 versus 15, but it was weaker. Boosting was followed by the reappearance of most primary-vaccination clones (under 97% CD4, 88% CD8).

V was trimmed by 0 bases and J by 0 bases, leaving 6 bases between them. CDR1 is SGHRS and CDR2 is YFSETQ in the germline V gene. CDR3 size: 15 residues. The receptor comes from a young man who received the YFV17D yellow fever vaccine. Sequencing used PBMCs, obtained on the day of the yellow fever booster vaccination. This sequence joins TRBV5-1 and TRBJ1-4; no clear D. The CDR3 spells CASSLGHATNEKLFF. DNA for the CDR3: TGCGCCAGCAGCTTGGGACATGCAACTAATGAAAAACTGTTTTTT.